The source of this T cell receptor (beta chain) is a study of OX40 agonist ivuxolimab in advanced cancers. In the study overall: Ivuxolimab was an agonistic, fully human IgG2 monoclonal antibody directed against OX40 (CD134), a costimulatory receptor. Intravenous ivuxolimab was administered to patients every 2 weeks at six dose levels: 0.01, 0.1, 0.3, 1.5, 3 and 10 mg/kg. Among the 52 dose-escalation patients, about 20 had hepatocellular carcinoma, 15 or so melanoma, 9 renal cell carcinoma and 9 head and neck cancer. A male proportion of around 83% and a mean age of 60 years, ranging from 23 to 79, were recorded for the dose-escalation cohort. Patients were allowed to have had prior anti-PD-1, anti-PD-L1 or anti-CTLA-4 therapy, and approximately 40% of the dose-escalation patients had previously received checkpoint inhibitors. Partial responses were achieved by three dose-escalation patients, of whom one had hepatocellular carcinoma and two had cutaneous melanoma. The purpose of peripheral TCRbeta sequencing was to test whether ivuxolimab changed TCR sequence diversity and led to clonal T-cell expansion. The paper reports the monotherapy dose-escalation portion (N = 52 patients) of the phase I ivuxolimab trial. The full study reports these points: Low levels of normalized T-cell clonal expansion were also shown by some nonresponding patients. Which antigens the clonally expanded peripheral T cells were specific for was not determined. In the 0.1-3.0 mg/kg groups, partial responders had among the lowest normalized peripheral clonal expansion, particularly in CD8+ T cells. At doses of 0.1 to 3.0 mg/kg, clonal expansion of both CD4+ and CD8+ blood T cells was observed from baseline to week 6. After ivuxolimab, CD8+ T cells had more expanded clones than CD4+ T cells on average.

Germline trimming: 3 bases from V, 7 bases from J; junction bases outside gene matches: 8. The CDR3 runs 16 amino acids, cysteine and phenylalanine included. Only CDR3 DNA is held: 48 bases, read in frame from base 1. According to the germline V gene (reference sequence), CDR1 reads LNHNV and CDR2 reads YYDKDF. On this clone itself: Its antigen is not yet known. No clone much larger than this one lies a single base away; base qualities are absent.

Patients with a history of autoimmune disease or receiving systemic immunosuppression were excluded from the trial. In every dose cohort, peripheral blood was drawn for TCR sequencing at baseline, cycle 4 day 1, and cycle 7 day 1. The samples were drawn from a first-in-human, open-label, multicenter phase I dose-escalation trial of ivuxolimab. The trial enrolled adults with locally advanced or metastatic head and neck squamous cell, hepatocellular, melanoma or renal cell carcinoma. Before TCR sequencing, CD4+ T cells and CD8+ T cells were sorted from peripheral blood as separate populations. Genomic DNA was extracted from sorted cells for sequencing of the TCRbeta CDR3 region. The immunoSEQ Assay was used for sequencing of TCRbeta CDR3 regions. Not all clones reach the TCRdb copy of this immuneACCESS table, which keeps in-frame sequences only. Checked studies attribute under half of the gap to unresolved V genes and leave the rest unexplained. The sample contains tens of thousands of clones, 70% to 90% of them found a single time. Approximately 5.4% of the sample is held by the ten biggest clonotypes.

The sequencing used CD4+ or CD8+ T cells sorted from blood, collected in a trial of the OX40 agonist ivuxolimab. Recombination connected TRBV15 to TRBJ1-6, and 8 junction bases match TRBD1. The receptor was isolated from an adult with an advanced solid tumor such as melanoma, head and neck, liver or kidney cancer. The nucleotides read TGTGCCACCAGCAGTGGACAGGGATCGAGCAATTCACCCCTCCACTTT. Its protein reads: CATSSGQGSSNSPLHF. Joined to the reference TRBV15 and TRBJ1-6 proteins, this CDR3 gives the full variable domain: DAMVIQNPRYQVTQFGKPVTLSCSQTLNHNVMYWYQQKSSQAPKLLFHYYDKDFNNEADTPDNFQSRRPNTSFCFLDIRSPGLGDTAMYLCATSSGQGSSNSPLHFGNGTRLTVT.